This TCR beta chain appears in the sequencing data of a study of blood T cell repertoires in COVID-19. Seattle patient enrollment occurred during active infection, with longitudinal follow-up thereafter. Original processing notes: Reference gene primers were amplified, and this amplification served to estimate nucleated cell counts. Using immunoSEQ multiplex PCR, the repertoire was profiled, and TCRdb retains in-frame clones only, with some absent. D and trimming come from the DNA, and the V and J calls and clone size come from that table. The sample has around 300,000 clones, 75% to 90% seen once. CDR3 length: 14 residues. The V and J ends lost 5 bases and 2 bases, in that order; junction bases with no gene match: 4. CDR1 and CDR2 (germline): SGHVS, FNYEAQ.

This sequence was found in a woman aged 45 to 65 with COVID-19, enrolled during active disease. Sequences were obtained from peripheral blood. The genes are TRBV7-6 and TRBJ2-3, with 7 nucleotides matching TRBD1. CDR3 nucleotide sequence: TGTGCCAGCAGCCGGGGACAGATCACAGATACGCAGTATTTT. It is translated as CASSRGQITDTQYF.